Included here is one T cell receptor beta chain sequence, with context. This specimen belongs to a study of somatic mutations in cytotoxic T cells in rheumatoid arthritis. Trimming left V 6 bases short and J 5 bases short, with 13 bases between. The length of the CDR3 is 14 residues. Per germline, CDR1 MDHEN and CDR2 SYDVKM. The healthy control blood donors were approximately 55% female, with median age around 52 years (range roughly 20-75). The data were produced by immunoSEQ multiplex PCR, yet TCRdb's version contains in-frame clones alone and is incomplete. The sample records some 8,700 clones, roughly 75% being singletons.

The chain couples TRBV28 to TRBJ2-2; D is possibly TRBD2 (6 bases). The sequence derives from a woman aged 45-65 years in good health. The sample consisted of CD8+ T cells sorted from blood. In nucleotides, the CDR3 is TGTGCCAGCAGCCCAATCAGCGGGACCGGGGAGCTGTTTTTT. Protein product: CASSPISGTGELFF.